The entry that follows covers one T cell receptor beta chain sequence. Its cognate antigen has yet to be identified. Per-base quality was not reported, and no clone a single base away is much larger than it. From the cysteine through the phenylalanine, the CDR3 covers 15 amino acids. This entry keeps only the CDR3 DNA: 45 bases, framed from base 1. Reading the germline V gene (reference sequence) gives CDR1 MNHEY and CDR2 SMNVEV. V and J are truncated by 0 bases and 13 bases respectively, leaving an intervening sequence of 19 bases. The data belong to a study of blood T cells in healthy people across ages (dated by TCRdb to between 2014 and 2017). A note on the overall study: In model experiments, template switching captured about one uniquely barcoded TCR beta cDNA molecule for every two T cells. Two additional independent replicas of 1 million unique cDNA reads from the same blood draw were analyzed for two donors (one aged 18 to 30 and one aged 80 or older). To track age-related changes in TCR beta repertoire diversity, the study relied on deep sequencing normalized with unique cDNA molecular identifiers. To avoid experimental bias, donors of different ages were spread randomly across the sequencing lanes. The donors were divided into four age groups: young (average around 15 years), middle-aged (roughly 40), aged (approximately 62) and long-lived (roughly 88).

The library came from 5' RACE. Reads for this sample came from an Illumina HiSeq 2500. The second PCR ran for roughly 7 to 11 cycles and used a J-beta primer mix along with a sample-barcoded 5' primer. Each TCR beta cDNA molecule received a unique molecular identifier from a template-switch 5' adaptor carrying 12 random nucleotides. Each sample yielded at least 3 million CDR3-containing paired-end reads. All of the RNA was converted into first-strand cDNA using the Mint cDNA synthesis kit, with a TRBC-specific oligonucleotide serving as the primer. Following uracil-DNA glycosylase treatment, all cDNA underwent a first 18-cycle PCR with the universal primers M1SS and BC2_uni_R. As for how the authors treated the data: Normalization of each sample was performed by random selection of 1 million high-quality reads, each carrying a distinct molecular identifier. Instead of being binned into consensus sequences, reads that shared molecular identifiers were thrown out. CDR3 identification, clonotype clustering and error correction used MiTCR with a Q25 quality threshold and the strictest error-elimination algorithm. Lower-bound total TCR beta diversity was estimated with a nonparametric unseen species model using Euler transformation. The public reads were run again by TCRdb, first through fastp at Q25 and then through MiXCR, and only productive beta chains were kept. Duplicate CDR3 protein sequences are folded into a single record with the most common DNA and genes. TCRdb's processing, not the authors', yielded these V and J calls. The sample has about 1.5 million distinct CDR3 sequences on record, about 43% of them singletons. 7.9% of the sample is taken by the ten largest.

Donors were 30 to 45 systemically healthy Caucasian individuals from Russia aged about 6 to 100 years. Roughly 9.5 milliliters of peripheral blood were drawn from each donor into EDTA-treated Vacutainer tubes. Ficoll-Paque density-gradient centrifugation was used to isolate PBMCs, with at least 7 million per sample. Total RNA was extracted from PBMCs with Trizol reagent, with at least 5 micrograms obtained per sample. Naive CD45RAhigh/CD27high T cell percentages were measured by flow cytometry on a PBMC aliquot from every donor. What the study reported, not specific to this receptor: The CMV infection status of donors was not known, potentially confounding age-related changes in expanded clonotypes. Estimates of total diversity based on one million sequenced T cells were regarded as lower bounds and as underestimates. Observed TCR beta diversity correlated strongly with the percentage of naive T cells measured by flow cytometry. The long-lived group showed more naive CD4+ T cells, fewer expanded clones and increased TCR diversity than the aged group, suggesting age selection. Conclusive comparison of naive and antigen-experienced compartments was prevented by the profiling of bulk unsorted PBMCs. As age increased, observed TCR beta diversity per million T cells dropped in a roughly linear way, and a significant reduction was already evident by age roughly 36.

The sample consisted of blood. The rearrangement combines TRBV27 with TRBJ2-1; the D gene lacks a confident call. The origin of this receptor is a woman under 30 in good health. The CDR3 region has the sequence CASSLSFKFMDAQFF. The nucleotides are TGTGCCAGCAGTTTATCGTTTAAATTCATGGATGCCCAGTTCTTC.